This note documents a single TCR beta chain sequence. The sample originates from a study of blood T cell repertoires in COVID-19. Study summary: Some COVID-19 samples were acute and others convalescent; all came from the United States, Italy and Spain. PBMCs, B-cell-depleted T cells, or T cells provided the cDNA or gDNA that made up the material.

In the authors' methods: From reference gene primer amplification, estimates of nucleated cell counts were derived. Method: immunoSEQ multiplex PCR; TCRdb's copy keeps in-frame clones and lacks some. V, J and clone size reflect that table, while D and trimming were determined from the DNA. This sample has approximately 270,000 clones, with nearly 90% found just once. The ends lost 5 bases at V and 8 bases at J; junction bases unmatched: 6. Germline loops: CDR1 SQVTM, CDR2 ANQGSEA. There are 13 residues in the CDR3. The chain has TRBV29-1 and TRBJ1-5, with 10 bases aligning to TRBD1. The specimen sequenced was peripheral blood. The receptor comes from a man younger than 35 with active or convalescent COVID-19. The CDR3: CSVRGQGWEPQHF. The CDR3 nucleotides read TGCAGCGTTAGGGGACAGGGGTGGGAGCCCCAGCATTTT.